The entry that follows covers one T cell receptor beta chain sequence. Its antigen remains unknown. The sample originates from a study of post-analysis software for immune sequencing data. As for the study in general: Relapsing-remitting, secondary progressive and progressive-relapsing forms made up the multiple sclerosis disease courses. Findings of the study overall: There were five or six TRBV segments more frequent in patients than controls, and TRBV5-6, TRBV5-1 and TRBV20-1 were among them. There was significantly lower normalized Chao1 diversity in multiple sclerosis patients than in controls.

V dropped 4 bases and J dropped 0 bases, with 14 bases sitting between them. Germline loops: CDR1 SGHDT, CDR2 YYEEEE. The CDR3 is 16 residues long. Incorporated into the TCR beta cDNA libraries were unique molecular identifiers, which served to reduce PCR and sequencing biases. MiXCR, run by TCRdb on the PCR reads, gives a single entry per CDR3 protein. Of around 700,000 distinct CDR3 sequences in the sample, around 60% are singletons; the top ten hold around 10%. Sequenced: blood. The chain couples TRBV5-6 to TRBJ2-1; D might be TRBD2 (6 bases). The source is a girl aged 2 to 9 with multiple sclerosis. CDR3 loop: CASSGIETSSYNEQFF. The CDR3 DNA sequence: TGTGCCAGCAGCGGGATCGAGACTAGCTCCTACAATGAGCAGTTCTTC.